This T cell receptor (beta chain) was documented in a study of Ad26.COV2.S vaccination and SARS-CoV-2 variants. Study-wide results and caveats: Breadth and depth estimates from TCRs may understate total T cell responses. Recipients of either vaccine or placebo displayed similar breadth of non-spike TCRs. Substantial post-vaccination breadth of spike-specific CD8+ and CD4+ T cell responses was reported.

With respect to this clone: The antigen remains undetermined.

The data were produced by immunoSEQ multiplex PCR, yet TCRdb's version contains in-frame clones alone and is incomplete. Found here are approximately 400,000 clones, about 91% of them singletons; the top ten hold around 4%. The receptor was isolated from a human donor who had recovered from COVID-19. The sequenced sample was peripheral blood, obtained after recovery from COVID-19.

CDR3 nucleotides: TGTGCCAGCAGCGGCCGGGGGAGCACTGAAGCTTTCTTT. It yields the protein CASSGRGSTEAFF. The chain carries TRBV9 and TRBJ1-1, with D tentatively TRBD1 (5 bases). This CDR3 has 13 amino acids. Trimming took off 3 bases at V and 4 bases at J, with 10 bases between the two ends. Germline assignment: CDR1 SGDLS and CDR2 YYNGEE.